This passage covers 30 T cell receptor beta chains from one sample sequenced in a study of identical twins. Each CDR3 protein is one row after TCRdb ran MiXCR on the 5' RACE reads. The sample has hundreds of thousands of distinct CDR3 sequences; around a sixth are singletons. These same records also appear under a second study, on T cells expressing NK-cell markers.

The material sequenced was PBMCs. These receptors originate from a woman between 18 and 29 years old in good health.

V and J are TRBV4-3 and TRBJ2-3, with 8 bases lining up with TRBD2. V shed 0 bases and J 3 bases; nucleotides not matched to a gene: 8. In germline, CDR1 is LGHNA, CDR2 YSLEER. The CDR3 consists of 17 residues. The CDR3 DNA reads as TGCGCCAGCAGCCAAGACGGGGGAGGCGGGAGGACAGATACGCAGTATTTT. Protein sequence: CASSQDGGGGRTDTQYF.

The V and J genes are TRBV14 and TRBJ2-5; D gene ambiguous. This CDR3 is 14 amino acids long. Germline-derived CDR1 and CDR2 are SGHDN and FVKESK. Between the trimmed V and J ends, which lost 4 bases and 1 base, there was a span of 10 bases. The CDR3 bases are TGTGCCAGCAGCCCCCCAGGAGCCCAAGAGACCCAGTACTTC. It codes for CASSPPGAQETQYF.

V and J are TRBV7-9 and TRBJ2-2; D possibly corresponds to TRBD1 (5 bases). The CDR3 loop spans 14 amino acids. V lost 6 bases and J 4 bases, leaving 12 bases between the germline ends. Germline V gene sequence: CDR1 SEHNR, CDR2 FQNEAQ (reference sequence). The CDR3 region has the DNA TGTGCCAGCAGTCTGGACACCCTCACCGGGGAGCTGTTTTTT. Amino acid sequence: CASSLDTLTGELFF.

This clonotype has a handful of counts. The chain recombines TRBV6-1 with TRBJ1-1; D unclear. Trimming left V 6 bases short and J 0 bases short, with 14 bases between. The germline V gene encodes CDR1 MNHNS and CDR2 SASEGT. CDR3 length equals 15 residues. Here the CDR3 reads CASRNQQALNTEAFF. The DNA of the CDR3 is TGTGCCAGCAGGAACCAGCAAGCTCTGAACACTGAAGCTTTCTTT.

This clonotype was picked up a small number of times. The chain has TRBV29-1 and TRBJ1-1, with D unclear. This CDR3 has 10 amino acids. Trimming pared 6 bases from V and 3 bases from J, leaving 5 bases between. Germline CDR1 is SQVTM and CDR2 is ANQGSEA. In nucleotides, the CDR3 is TGCAGCGTCCGGGACACTGAAGCTTTCTTT. Its translation is CSVRDTEAFF.

The rearrangement uses TRBV11-2 and TRBJ1-2, with 9 bases identical to TRBD1. The CDR3 covers 15 residues. V lost 4 bases and J lost 4; bases outside the gene matches: 7. CDR1 and CDR2 (germline): SGHAT, FQNNGV. The chain's CDR3 is CASSSGTGFSYGYTF. Here the CDR3 DNA reads TGTGCCAGCAGCTCCGGGACAGGGTTCTCCTATGGCTACACCTTC.

The chain uses TRBV29-1 and TRBJ2-3; 8 nucleotides match TRBD1. The germline V gene encodes CDR1 SQVTM and CDR2 ANQGSEA. Unmatched junction bases numbered 8, after V lost 8 bases and J lost 7 bases. This CDR3 region has 12 residues. Here the CDR3 DNA reads TGCAGCACTCACAGGGGGTTTAATACGCAGTATTTT. Translating gives CSTHRGFNTQYF.

The chain joins TRBV21-1 to TRBJ2-7. TRBV21-1 is assigned pseudogene status. The CDR3 consists of 15 residues. CDR3 sequence (DNA): TGTGCCAGCAGCAAAAAACCCAGATGCAGGTACGAGCAGTACTTC. Amino acids: CASSKKPRCRYEQYF.

The genes are TRBV29-1 and TRBJ2-1; 7 positions match TRBD2. From germline, CDR1 is SQVTM and CDR2 ANQGSEA. This CDR3 is 17 amino acids long. V was clipped by 5 bases and J by 9 bases; unmatched bases: 22. This CDR3 reads CSVRYRPGGSHGVEQFF. CDR3 bases: TGCAGCGTTAGATACAGGCCGGGCGGGAGTCATGGAGTTGAGCAGTTCTTC.

The V and J genes are TRBV20-1 and TRBJ2-2; 7 bases align to TRBD2. The germline gives CDR1 DFQATT, CDR2 SNEGSKA (reference sequence). The CDR3 sequence is 14 residues long. With 5 bases clipped from V and 0 bases from J, the junction kept 3 bases outside the gene matches. CDR3 protein: CSAAGETNTGELFF. CDR3 bases: TGCAGTGCTGCGGGGGAAACGAACACCGGGGAGCTGTTTTTT.

V and J are TRBV5-1 and TRBJ2-1; 12 positions match TRBD2. The CDR3 extends over 15 amino acids. With 0 bases clipped from V and 14 bases from J, the junction kept 9 bases outside the gene matches. Germline V gives CDR1 SGHRS, CDR2 YFSETQ. CDR3 protein: CASSLGGLAGTREFF. In DNA, the CDR3 is TGCGCCAGCAGCTTGGGCGGACTAGCGGGGACCCGGGAGTTCTTC.

The gene calls are TRBV12-3 or TRBV12-4 and TRBJ2-3, with 10 bases aligning to TRBD2. This CDR3 has 16 amino acids. J lost 2 bases, V lost 5 bases, and 7 bases had no gene match. The CDR3 reads CASSPRTSGHTDTQYF. For the CDR3, the DNA is TGTGCCAGCAGTCCCAGGACTAGCGGACACACAGATACGCAGTATTTT.

V usage is TRBV3-1 and J usage is TRBJ2-7; 8 bases line up with TRBD2. The CDR3 loop spans 13 amino acids. Germline values: CDR1 LGHDT, CDR2 YNNKEL (reference sequence). The trim removed 3 bases at V and 6 bases at J, leaving 4 bases unmatched. In nucleotides, the CDR3 is TGTGCCAGCAGCCAGGCGGGAGGAAGCGAGCAGTACTTC. It yields the protein CASSQAGGSEQYF.

This clonotype has ten or more counts. CDR3 sequence reads: CASSYSGLAGVNEQFF. The CDR3 DNA is TGTGCCAGCAGTTACTCTGGACTAGCGGGAGTGAATGAGCAGTTCTTC. The chain employs TRBV6-5 and TRBJ2-1, with TRBD2 matching 13 bases. V shed 0 bases, J shed 7 bases, and the junction held 3 bases outside the gene matches. Germline-derived CDR1 and CDR2 are MNHEY and SVGAGI. This CDR3 spans 16 amino acids.

The chain employs TRBV9 and TRBJ2-3, with D hard to call. With 0 bases removed from V and 4 bases from J, the gap between germline ends came to 15 bases. CDR1 and CDR2 from the germline V gene are SGDLS and YYNGEE. The CDR3 spans 16 residues. The CDR3 nucleotides read TGTGCCAGCAGCGTAGAAGGGTTGGGATATCCAGATACGCAGTATTTT. This sequence encodes CASSVEGLGYPDTQYF.

This sequence joins TRBV12-3 or TRBV12-4 and TRBJ1-1, with D unresolved. The CDR3 has 14 residues. V lost 3 bases and J lost 1, with 9 bases in between. CDR3 nucleotide sequence: TGTGCCAGCAGTTTGCTGTCGGGGAACACTGAAGCTTTCTTT. Translated: CASSLLSGNTEAFF.

The gene calls are TRBV29-1 and TRBJ2-1; D is perhaps TRBD2 (6 bases). This CDR3 comprises 12 residues. Germline-derived CDR1 and CDR2 are SQVTM and ANQGSEA. The DNA of the CDR3 is TGCGGGTGGCGGGGCTGGTACAATGAGCAGTTCTTC. It codes for CGWRGWYNEQFF.

Ten or more counts support this clonotype. The chain carries TRBV5-1 and TRBJ1-1; D gene unclear. Germline V CDR1 and CDR2: SGHRS, YFSETQ. V lost 1 base to trimming and J lost 1 base, with 11 bases between them. The CDR3 runs to 15 residues. CDR3 DNA sequence: TGCGCCAGCAGCTTGATCGGGGTCACGAACACTGAAGCTTTCTTT. As protein: CASSLIGVTNTEAFF.

The rearrangement links TRBV7-2 to TRBJ2-7, with 10 nucleotides matching TRBD2. J lost 4 bases, V lost 3 bases, and 6 bases had no gene match. The CDR3 contains 15 residues. Per germline, CDR1 SGHTA and CDR2 FQGNSA. CDR3 amino acids: CASSFLVAGGYEQYF. The DNA for the CDR3 is TGTGCCAGCAGCTTTTTGGTAGCGGGGGGATACGAGCAGTACTTC.

The chain joins TRBV10-3 to TRBJ2-7; D perhaps matches TRBD1 (6 bases). The CDR3 loop spans 15 amino acids. Germline CDR1 and CDR2: ENHRY and SYGVKD. Trimming left V 10 bases short and J 4 bases short, with 23 bases between. The CDR3 spells CATSPWQGMVYEQYF. The CDR3 bases are TGTGCCACCTCCCCCTGGCAGGGGATGGTTTACGAGCAGTACTTC.

The V call is TRBV4-2, the J call TRBJ2-2, with D perhaps assigned TRBD1 or TRBD2 (5 bases each). The CDR3 has 15 residues. Germline assignment: CDR1 LGHNA and CDR2 YNFKEQ. V dropped 4 bases and J dropped 8 bases, with 17 bases sitting between them. The CDR3: CASSPVGRRGGELFF. In nucleotides, the CDR3 is TGTGCCAGCAGCCCCGTGGGACGCCGGGGAGGGGAGCTGTTTTTT.

The chain combines TRBV6-1 with TRBJ2-1, with D perhaps matching TRBD1 (6 bases). Germline V gives CDR1 MNHNS, CDR2 SASEGT. The CDR3 totals 14 residues. V was pared by 8 bases and J by 3 bases, with 14 bases between. The CDR3 loop is CASASGTSYNEQFF. The DNA for the CDR3 is TGTGCCAGCGCCTCCGGGACAAGCTACAATGAGCAGTTCTTC.

This clonotype has only a few counts. The rearrangement links TRBV7-9 to TRBJ1-6; 9 bases are shared with TRBD1. Looked up from germline, CDR1 is SEHNR and CDR2 is FQNEAQ (reference sequence). The ends lost 5 bases at V and 9 bases at J; junction bases unmatched: 8. The CDR3 length is 15 residues. In DNA, the CDR3 is TGTGCCAGCAGCGGCCCGGGACAGGGTGGTTCACCCCTCCACTTT. It encodes CASSGPGQGGSPLHF.

This clonotype has a handful of counts. This chain uses TRBV20-1 with TRBJ1-1; no firm D call. The CDR3 spans 14 residues. Trimming pared 7 bases from V and 0 bases from J, leaving 15 bases between. Germline CDR1 is DFQATT and CDR2 is SNEGSKA (reference sequence). CDR3: CSGRREGVNTEAFF. In DNA, the CDR3 is TGCAGTGGGAGGCGGGAGGGAGTGAACACTGAAGCTTTCTTT.

The chain employs TRBV19 and TRBJ1-2, with unresolved D. The CDR3 spans 13 residues. Germline V CDR1 and CDR2: LNHDA, SQIVND (reference sequence). Trimming cost V 0 bases and J 5 bases, with 7 bases left between them. CDR3 in DNA: TGTGCCAGTAGTATAGAACAGCTGTATGGCTACACCTTC. This gives the protein CASSIEQLYGYTF.

The V call is TRBV4-3, the J call TRBJ2-5; D is perhaps TRBD1 or TRBD2 (5 bases each). The CDR3 contains 12 residues. Trimming left V 0 bases short and J 7 bases short, with 6 bases between. CDR1 and CDR2 (germline): LGHNA, YSLEER. This CDR3 is CASSQDGGTQYF. CDR3 in DNA: TGCGCCAGCAGCCAAGATGGGGGGACCCAGTACTTC.

This clonotype showed up many times. This chain links TRBV6-1 with TRBJ2-7; TRBD2 matches 14 bases. This CDR3 comprises 14 residues. CDR1 and CDR2 from the germline V gene are MNHNS and SASEGT. V trimming: 7 bases; J trimming: 7 bases; junction bases outside the gene matches: 6. The CDR3 nucleotides read TGTGCCAGCACGGGACTAGCGGGAGCCCGAGAGCAGTACTTC. It yields the protein CASTGLAGAREQYF.

This clonotype has more than one count but fewer than ten. The V call is TRBV7-9, the J call TRBJ2-3; maybe TRBD1 (5 bases). The CDR3 is 13 residues long. The germline gives CDR1 SEHNR, CDR2 FQNEAQ (reference sequence). Between the trimmed V and J ends, which lost 5 bases and 4 bases, there was a span of 10 bases. The CDR3 region is CASSRDSSDTQYF. For the CDR3, the DNA is TGTGCCAGCAGCCGTGACAGTTCAGATACGCAGTATTTT.

The chain has TRBV7-2 and TRBJ2-3, with a possible D match to TRBD2 (5 bases). Germline V lookup: CDR1 SGHTA, CDR2 FQGNSA. Trimming removed 4 bases from V and 4 bases from J, with 12 bases in between. The CDR3 consists of 14 residues. The CDR3 nucleotides are TGTGCCAGCAGCTCCAGCCTTAGCGCAGATACGCAGTATTTT. It specifies CASSSSLSADTQYF.

This clonotype was observed a few times. The V call is TRBV6-6, the J call TRBJ2-2; 7 positions agree with TRBD1. The germline CDR1 and CDR2 sequences are MNHNY and SVGAGI (reference sequence). There are 12 residues in the CDR3. The trim removed 6 bases at V and 7 bases at J, leaving 2 bases unmatched. CDR3 sequence: CASRTGIGELFF. The DNA of the CDR3 is TGTGCCAGCAGGACAGGGATCGGGGAGCTGTTTTTT.